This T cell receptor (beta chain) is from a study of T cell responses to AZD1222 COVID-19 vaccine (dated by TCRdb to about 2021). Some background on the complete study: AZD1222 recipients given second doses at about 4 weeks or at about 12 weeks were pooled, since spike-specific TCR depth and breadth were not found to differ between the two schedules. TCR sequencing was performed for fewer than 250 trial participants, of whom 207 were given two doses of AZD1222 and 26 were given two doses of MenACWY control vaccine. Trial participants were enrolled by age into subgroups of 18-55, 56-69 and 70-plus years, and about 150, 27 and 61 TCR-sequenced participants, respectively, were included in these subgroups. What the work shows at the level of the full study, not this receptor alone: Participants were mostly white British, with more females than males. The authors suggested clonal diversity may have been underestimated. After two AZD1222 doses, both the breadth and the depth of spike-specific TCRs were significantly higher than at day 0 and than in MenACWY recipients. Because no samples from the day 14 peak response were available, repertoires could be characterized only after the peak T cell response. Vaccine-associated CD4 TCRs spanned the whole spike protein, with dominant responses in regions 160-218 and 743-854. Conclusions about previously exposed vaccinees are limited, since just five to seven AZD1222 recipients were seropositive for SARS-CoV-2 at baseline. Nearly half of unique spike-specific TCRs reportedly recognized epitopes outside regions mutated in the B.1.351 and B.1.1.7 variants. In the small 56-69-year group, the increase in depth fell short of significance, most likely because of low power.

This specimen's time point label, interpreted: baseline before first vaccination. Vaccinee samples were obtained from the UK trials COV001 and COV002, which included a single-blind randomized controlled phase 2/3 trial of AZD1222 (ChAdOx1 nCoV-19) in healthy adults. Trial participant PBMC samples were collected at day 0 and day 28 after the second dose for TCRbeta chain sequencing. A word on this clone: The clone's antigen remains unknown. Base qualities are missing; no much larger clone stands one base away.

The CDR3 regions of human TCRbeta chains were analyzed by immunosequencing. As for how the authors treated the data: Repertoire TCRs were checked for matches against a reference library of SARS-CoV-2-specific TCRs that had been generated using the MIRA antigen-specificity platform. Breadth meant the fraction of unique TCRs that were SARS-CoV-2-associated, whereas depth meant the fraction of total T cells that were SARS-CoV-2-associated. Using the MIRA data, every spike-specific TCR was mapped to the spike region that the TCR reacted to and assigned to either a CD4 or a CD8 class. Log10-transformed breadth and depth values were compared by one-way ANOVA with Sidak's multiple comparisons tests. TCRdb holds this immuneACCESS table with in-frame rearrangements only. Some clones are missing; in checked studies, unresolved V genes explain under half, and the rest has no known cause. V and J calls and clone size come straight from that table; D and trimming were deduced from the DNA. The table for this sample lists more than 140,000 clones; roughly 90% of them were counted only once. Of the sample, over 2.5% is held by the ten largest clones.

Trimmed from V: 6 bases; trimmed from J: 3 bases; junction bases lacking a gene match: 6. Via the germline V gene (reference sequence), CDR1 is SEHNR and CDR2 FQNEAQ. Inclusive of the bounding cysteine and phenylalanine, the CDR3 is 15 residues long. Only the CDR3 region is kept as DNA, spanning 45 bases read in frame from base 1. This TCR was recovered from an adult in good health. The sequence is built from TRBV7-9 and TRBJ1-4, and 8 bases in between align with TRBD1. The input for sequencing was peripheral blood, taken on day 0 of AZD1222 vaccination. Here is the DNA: TGTGCCAGCAGGCCAGGGGGCGCGGCTAATGAAAAACTGTTTTTT. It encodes CASRPGGAANEKLFF.